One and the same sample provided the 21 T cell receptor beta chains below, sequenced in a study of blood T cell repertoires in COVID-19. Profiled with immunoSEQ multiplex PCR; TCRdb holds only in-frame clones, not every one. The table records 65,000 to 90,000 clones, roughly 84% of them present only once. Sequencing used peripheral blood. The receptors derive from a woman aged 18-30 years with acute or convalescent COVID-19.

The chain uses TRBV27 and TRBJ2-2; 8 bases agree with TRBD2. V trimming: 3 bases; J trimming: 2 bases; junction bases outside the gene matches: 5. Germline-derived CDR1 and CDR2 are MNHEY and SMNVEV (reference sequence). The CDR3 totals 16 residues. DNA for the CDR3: TGTGCCAGCAGTTTTTTGGCGGGGGGTAACACCGGGGAGCTGTTTTTT. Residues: CASSFLAGGNTGELFF.

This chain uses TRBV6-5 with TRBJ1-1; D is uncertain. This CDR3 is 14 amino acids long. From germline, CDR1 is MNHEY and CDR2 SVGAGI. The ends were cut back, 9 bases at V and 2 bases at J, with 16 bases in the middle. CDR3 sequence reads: CASRFSGGNTEAFF. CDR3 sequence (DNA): TGTGCCAGTAGATTTTCTGGCGGAAACACTGAAGCTTTCTTT.

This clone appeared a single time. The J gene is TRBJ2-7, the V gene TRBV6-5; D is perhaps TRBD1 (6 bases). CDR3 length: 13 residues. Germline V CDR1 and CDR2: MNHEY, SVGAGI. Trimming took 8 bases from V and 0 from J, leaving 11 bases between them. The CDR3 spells CASGYRDSYEQYF. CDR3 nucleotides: TGTGCCAGCGGCTACAGGGACTCCTACGAGCAGTACTTC.

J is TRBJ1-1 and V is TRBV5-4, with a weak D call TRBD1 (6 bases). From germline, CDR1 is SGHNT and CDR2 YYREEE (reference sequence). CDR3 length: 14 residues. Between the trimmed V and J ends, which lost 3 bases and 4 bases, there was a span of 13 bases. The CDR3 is CASSSKSGVTEAFF. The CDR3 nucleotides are TGTGCCAGCAGCTCAAAATCAGGGGTCACTGAAGCTTTCTTT.

CDR3 residues: CASSAGSSGSGDIQYF. CDR3 nucleotide sequence: TGTGCCAGCAGTGCGGGGAGTAGCGGGAGTGGAGACATTCAGTACTTC. The V call is TRBV6-2 or TRBV6-3, the J call TRBJ2-4; 9 positions match TRBD2. The CDR3 has 16 amino acids. Per the germline V gene, CDR1 is MNHEY and CDR2 is SVGEGT. V lost 5 bases to trimming and J lost 8 bases; unmatched junction nucleotides: 13.

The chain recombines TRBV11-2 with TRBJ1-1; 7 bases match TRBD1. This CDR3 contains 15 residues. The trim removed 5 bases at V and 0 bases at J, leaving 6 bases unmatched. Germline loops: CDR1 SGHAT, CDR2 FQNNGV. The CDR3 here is CASSANRGMNTEAFF. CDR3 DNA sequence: TGTGCCAGCAGCGCTAACAGGGGAATGAACACTGAAGCTTTCTTT.

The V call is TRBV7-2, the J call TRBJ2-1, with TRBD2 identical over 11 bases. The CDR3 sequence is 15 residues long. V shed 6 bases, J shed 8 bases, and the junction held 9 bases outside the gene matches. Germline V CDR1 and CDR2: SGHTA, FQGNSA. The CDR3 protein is CASSKGLAAGHEQFF. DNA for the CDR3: TGTGCCAGCAGTAAGGGACTAGCGGCGGGTCATGAGCAGTTCTTC.

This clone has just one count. The CDR3 region is CASSPNLAGGPAPDTQYF. Here the CDR3 DNA reads TGTGCCAGCTCACCAAATCTAGCGGGGGGGCCTGCCCCAGATACGCAGTATTTT. The chain employs TRBV18 and TRBJ2-3; 12 bases are shared with TRBD2. Germline V lookup: CDR1 KGHSH, CDR2 LQKENI. CDR3 length: 18 residues. V was pared by 2 bases and J by 4 bases, with 10 bases of the junction left unmatched.

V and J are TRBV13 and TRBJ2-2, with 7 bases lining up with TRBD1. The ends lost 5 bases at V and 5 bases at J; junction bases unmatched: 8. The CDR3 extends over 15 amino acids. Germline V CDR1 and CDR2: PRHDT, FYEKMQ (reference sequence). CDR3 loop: CASSPRQGATGELFF. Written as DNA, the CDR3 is TGTGCCAGCAGCCCCCGACAGGGAGCGACCGGGGAGCTGTTTTTT.

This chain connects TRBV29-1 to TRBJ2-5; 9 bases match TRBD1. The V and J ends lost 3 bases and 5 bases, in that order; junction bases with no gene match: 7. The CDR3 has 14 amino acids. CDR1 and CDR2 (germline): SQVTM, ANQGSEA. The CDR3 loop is CSVERTGVVETQYF. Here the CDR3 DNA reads TGCAGCGTTGAGAGGACAGGGGTAGTGGAGACCCAGTACTTC. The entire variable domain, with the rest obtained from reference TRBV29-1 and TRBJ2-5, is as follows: SAVISQKPSRDICQRGTSLTIQCQVDSQVTMMFWYRQQPGQSLTLIATANQGSEATYESGFVIDKFPISRPNLTFSTLTVSNMSPEDSSIYLCSVERTGVVETQYFGPGTRLLVL.

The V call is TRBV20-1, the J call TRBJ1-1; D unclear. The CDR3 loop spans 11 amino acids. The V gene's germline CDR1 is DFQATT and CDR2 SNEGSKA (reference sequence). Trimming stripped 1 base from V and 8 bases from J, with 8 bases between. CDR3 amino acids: CSARVEGEAFF. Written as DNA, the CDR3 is TGCAGTGCTAGAGTTGAGGGAGAAGCTTTCTTT.

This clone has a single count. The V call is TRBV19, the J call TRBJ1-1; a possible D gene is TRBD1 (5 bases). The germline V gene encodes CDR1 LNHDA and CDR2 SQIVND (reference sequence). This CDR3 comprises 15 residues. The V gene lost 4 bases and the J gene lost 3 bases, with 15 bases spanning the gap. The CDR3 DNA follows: TGTGCCAGTAGTACAGGGCGGTGGGGCGACACTGAAGCTTTCTTT. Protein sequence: CASSTGRWGDTEAFF.

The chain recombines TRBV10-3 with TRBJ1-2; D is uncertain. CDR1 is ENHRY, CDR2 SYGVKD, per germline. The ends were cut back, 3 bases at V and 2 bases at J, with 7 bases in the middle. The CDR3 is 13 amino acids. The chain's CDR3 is CAISETENYGYTF. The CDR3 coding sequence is TGTGCCATCAGTGAAACAGAAAACTATGGCTACACCTTC.

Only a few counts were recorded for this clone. Here the CDR3 reads CASSRLGGRTEAFF. DNA for the CDR3: TGTGCCAGCAGCCGACTGGGCGGGCGAACTGAAGCTTTCTTT. V and J are TRBV11-2 and TRBJ1-1; D call uncertain. The CDR3 sequence is 14 residues long. The V end was cut by 5 bases, the J end by 5 bases, with 15 bases between. Germline V gene sequence: CDR1 SGHAT, CDR2 FQNNGV.

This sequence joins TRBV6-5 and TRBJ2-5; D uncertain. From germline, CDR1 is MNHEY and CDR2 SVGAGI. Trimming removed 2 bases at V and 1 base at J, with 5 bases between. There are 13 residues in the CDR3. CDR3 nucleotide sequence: TGTGCCAGCAGTTACGGCGGCCAAGAGACCCAGTACTTC. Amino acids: CASSYGGQETQYF.

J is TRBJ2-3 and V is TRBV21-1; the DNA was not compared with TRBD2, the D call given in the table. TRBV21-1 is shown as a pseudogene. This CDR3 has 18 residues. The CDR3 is CASSKMKLAGEVGDTQYF. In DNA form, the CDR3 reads TGTGCCAGCAGCAAAATGAAACTAGCGGGAGAGGTTGGAGATACGCAGTATTTT.

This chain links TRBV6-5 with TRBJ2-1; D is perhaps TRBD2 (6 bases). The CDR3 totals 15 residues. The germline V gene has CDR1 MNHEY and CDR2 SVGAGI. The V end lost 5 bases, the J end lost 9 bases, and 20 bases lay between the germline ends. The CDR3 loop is CASSTSIVGRGEQFF. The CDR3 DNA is TGTGCCAGCAGTACCTCCATCGTGGGGCGGGGTGAGCAGTTCTTC.

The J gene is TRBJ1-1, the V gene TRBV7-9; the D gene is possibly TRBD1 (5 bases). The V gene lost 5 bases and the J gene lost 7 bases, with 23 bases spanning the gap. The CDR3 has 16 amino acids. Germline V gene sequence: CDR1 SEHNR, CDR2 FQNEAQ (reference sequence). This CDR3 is CASSHGGGAPNSEAFF. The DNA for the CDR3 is TGTGCCAGCAGCCACGGGGGAGGGGCACCTAATAGTGAAGCTTTCTTT.

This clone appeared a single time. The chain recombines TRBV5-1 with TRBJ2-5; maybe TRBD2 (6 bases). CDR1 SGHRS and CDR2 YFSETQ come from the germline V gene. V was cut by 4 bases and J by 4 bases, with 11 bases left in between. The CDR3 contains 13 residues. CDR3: CASSKEGRETQYF. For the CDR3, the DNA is TGCGCCAGCAGCAAGGAGGGGAGAGAGACCCAGTACTTC.

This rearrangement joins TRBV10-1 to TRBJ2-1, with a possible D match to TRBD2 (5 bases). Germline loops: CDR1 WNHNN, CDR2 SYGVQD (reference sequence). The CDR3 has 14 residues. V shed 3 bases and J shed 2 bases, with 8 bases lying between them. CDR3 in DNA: TGCGCCAGCAGTGATTCCGGGGCCTACAATGAGCAGTTCTTC. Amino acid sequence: CASSDSGAYNEQFF.

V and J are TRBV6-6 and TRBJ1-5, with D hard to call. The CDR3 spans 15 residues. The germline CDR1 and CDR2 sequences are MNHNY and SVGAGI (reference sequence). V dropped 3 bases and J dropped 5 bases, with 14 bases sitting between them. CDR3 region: CASSYQADPDQPQHF. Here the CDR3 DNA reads TGTGCCAGCAGTTATCAGGCAGATCCCGATCAGCCCCAGCATTTT.